The clone carrying this T cell receptor (beta chain) was counted between two and nine times. The target antigen is unknown. The germline CDR1 and CDR2 sequences are WSHSY and SAAADI. The germline V and J ends were trimmed by 7 bases and 0 bases, with 11 bases remaining between them. The CDR3 runs 14 residues. The sample originates from a study of siplizumab effects on memory and regulatory T cells. General study findings and limits: Naive T cells appeared more varied than memory cells and looked like key alloresponse contributors. Among alloreactive clones, only a minor fraction mapped to unstimulated subsets. Siplizumab cultures yielded proliferating Tregs whose suppressive function was not confirmed.

The authors kept the mixed lymphocyte reaction cells in coculture at 37°C for roughly six days. Only in-frame clones appear in the TCRdb table, and some are missing; sequencing was by immunoSEQ multiplex PCR. The profile shows 15,000 to 20,000 clones, roughly 49% of them singletons. The chain recombines TRBV10-2 with TRBJ2-3; no definite D call. This receptor was taken from a human donor in good health; the cells came from an allogeneic mixed lymphocyte reaction. Sequencing was performed on CFSE-low (dividing) CD4+ T cells sorted from an allogeneic mixed lymphocyte reaction. The DNA for the CDR3 is TGCGCCAGCAAAGTCCGCCATAGCACAGATACGCAGTATTTT. Translation: CASKVRHSTDTQYF.